Each of the 15 T cell receptor beta chains below was sequenced from the same sample in a study of spatial heterogeneity in lung cancer. No antigen has been assigned to these receptors. Time point defined: sample taken at primary tumor resection. Study-wide points: Counts of expanded intratumoral alpha and beta TCRs tracked tumor mutation counts.

TCRdb reanalysed the 5' RACE reads using MiXCR and keeps one entry per CDR3 protein. The sample contains roughly 15,000 distinct CDR3 sequences, approximately 7% of which appear only once. The sample was lung tumor tissue, taken at surgery. The receptors derive from a male donor with early-stage non-small cell lung cancer.

The table lists this clonotype with a few counts. The genes are TRBV27 and TRBJ2-2; 7 bases fit TRBD2. V lost 6 bases and J lost 0; bases outside the gene matches: 7. There are 16 residues in the CDR3. Germline assignment: CDR1 MNHEY and CDR2 SMNVEV (reference sequence). The CDR3, as DNA: TGTGCCAGCAGCCCTTGGGGGGGGGCGAACACCGGGGAGCTGTTTTTT. This codes for CASSPWGGANTGELFF.

The sample holds a few counts of this clonotype. The chain combines TRBV12-3 or TRBV12-4 with TRBJ1-3; D perhaps matches TRBD1 (6 bases). This CDR3 region has 17 residues. Trimming stripped 6 bases from V and 1 base from J, with 19 bases between. Here the CDR3 DNA reads TGTGCCAGCAGCGAAACGGGGGGGGCTAAATCTGGAAACACCATATATTTT. Translation: CASSETGGAKSGNTIYF.

This clonotype was observed at least ten times. J is TRBJ1-5 and V is TRBV7-8; 8 bases align to TRBD1. This CDR3 has 16 amino acids. In germline, CDR1 is SGHVS, CDR2 FQNEAQ. V trimming: 5 bases; J trimming: 7 bases; junction bases outside the gene matches: 13. The CDR3 bases are TGTGCCAGCAGCCTAAGAAGGACAGGGACCAACCAGCCCCAGCATTTT. It translates to CASSLRRTGTNQPQHF.

Relative to its sample, this clonotype is medium-sized. J is TRBJ1-6 and V is TRBV7-2; D remains unclear. The CDR3 spans 16 residues. The germline V gene encodes CDR1 SGHTA and CDR2 FQGNSA. With 0 bases removed from V and 9 bases from J, the gap between germline ends came to 15 bases. This CDR3 is CASSLASGELGSPLHF. The CDR3 coding sequence is TGTGCCAGCAGCTTAGCGTCCGGGGAATTAGGTTCACCCCTCCACTTT.

This clonotype was observed a few times. The rearrangement uses TRBV6-1 and TRBJ2-3, with 7 bases aligning to TRBD2. In germline, CDR1 is MNHNS, CDR2 SASEGT. The CDR3 runs 16 residues. The trim removed 5 bases at V and 2 bases at J, leaving 10 bases unmatched. The CDR3 region is CASSRLAGTYTDTQYF. CDR3 nucleotides: TGTGCCAGCAGTCGACTAGCCGGGACCTACACAGATACGCAGTATTTT.

The table lists this clonotype with many counts. V is TRBV30 and J is TRBJ1-2, with TRBD1 as a possible D gene (6 bases). This CDR3 contains 11 residues. CDR1 and CDR2 (germline): GTSNPN, SVGIG (reference sequence). V lost 2 bases and J lost 6, with 7 bases in between. The CDR3 region has the DNA TGTGCCTGGAGTAACAGGGATGGCTACACCTTC. It is translated as CAWSNRDGYTF.

This clonotype was counted ten times or more. The J gene is TRBJ2-3, the V gene TRBV3-1; D is unclear. This CDR3 has 11 amino acids. V lost 5 bases and J lost 8, with 8 bases in between. Germline V CDR1 and CDR2: LGHDT, YNNKEL (reference sequence). The CDR3, as DNA: TGTGCCAGCAGCTACTGGGGTACGCAGTATTTT. Residues: CASSYWGTQYF.

This clonotype has just a few counts. The CDR3 region is CASSSTSGRGNEQFF. CDR3 DNA sequence: TGTGCCAGCAGCTCGACTAGCGGGAGGGGGAATGAGCAGTTCTTC. J is TRBJ2-1 and V is TRBV7-2; 14 nucleotides agree with TRBD2. The CDR3 totals 15 residues. The V gene's germline CDR1 is SGHTA and CDR2 FQGNSA. Trimming at V came to 4 bases and at J to 7 bases, leaving 3 bases not matched to a gene.

This clonotype came up a few times. The rearrangement joins TRBV10-3 to TRBJ2-7; 7 bases align to TRBD2. This CDR3 has 12 amino acids. Losses at the gene ends were 4 bases for V and 3 bases for J; bases not matched to a gene: 0. Germline V gene lookup returns CDR1 ENHRY and CDR2 SYGVKD. CDR3 region: CAISGEGYEQYV. Written as DNA, the CDR3 is TGTGCCATCAGTGGGGAGGGCTACGAGCAGTACGTC.

The table lists this clonotype with a few counts. This chain connects TRBV5-1 to TRBJ2-3, with D possibly matching TRBD2 (5 bases). The CDR3 runs to 16 residues. Germline-derived CDR1 and CDR2 are SGHRS and YFSETQ. Trimming shortened V by 4 bases and J by 3 bases, and 18 bases separated the two germline ends. The CDR3 region has the DNA TGCGCCAGCAGCGCGGACTCGTCATCCTCAACAGATACGCAGTATTTT. Translated, it gives CASSADSSSSTDTQYF.

This clonotype is categorized as medium-sized. The rearrangement links TRBV20-1 to TRBJ2-1; 8 bases line up with TRBD2. Germline V gene lookup returns CDR1 DFQATT and CDR2 SNEGSKA (reference sequence). This CDR3 region has 16 residues. V lost 0 bases and J lost 7; bases outside the gene matches: 11. In DNA form, the CDR3 reads TGCAGTGCTAGAGATGTATCGGGAGGGCCGAGGAATGAGCAGTTCTTC. Protein product: CSARDVSGGPRNEQFF.

The V gene is TRBV19, the J gene TRBJ1-6; D ambiguous. Trimming removed 5 bases at V and 7 bases at J, with 18 bases between. The CDR3 covers 16 residues. CDR1 and CDR2 (germline): LNHDA, SQIVND (reference sequence). CDR3 DNA: TGTGCCAGTAGTCATCCTCCCGGGGAAATCAATTCACCCCTCCACTTT. Amino acid sequence: CASSHPPGEINSPLHF.

This clonotype was found once. A much larger clone differs by one base, so this may be a read error. The chain recombines TRBV20-1 with TRBJ2-7; D could derive from TRBD1 or TRBD2 (7 bases each). From germline, CDR1 is DFQATT and CDR2 SNEGSKA (reference sequence). The CDR3 length is 14 residues. The V and J ends lost 3 bases and 4 bases respectively, with 16 bases between them. DNA for the CDR3: TGCAGTGCTAGGGGGTCAGGGGGGGGATACGAGCAGTACTTC. It codes for CSARGSGGGYEQYF.

This clonotype was picked up many times. The rearrangement links TRBV29-1 to TRBJ2-2, with D perhaps given as TRBD1 or TRBD2 (6 bases each). The CDR3 is 13 amino acids. The V end lost 5 bases, the J end lost 5 bases, and 12 bases lay between the germline ends. Germline CDR1 and CDR2: SQVTM and ANQGSEA. DNA for the CDR3: TGCAGCGTTCGACGAGGGGGGACCGGGGAGCTGTTTTTT. Protein sequence: CSVRRGGTGELFF.

The V call is TRBV20-1, the J call TRBJ1-1; 9 bases match TRBD1. With 0 bases clipped from V and 4 bases from J, the junction kept 3 bases outside the gene matches. CDR1 and CDR2 from the germline V gene are DFQATT and SNEGSKA (reference sequence). There are 14 residues in the CDR3. The CDR3 DNA is TGCAGTGCTAGAGAGGGGACAGGGCTCACTGAAGCTTTCTTT. Translating it yields CSAREGTGLTEAFF.